This T cell receptor beta chain is from a study of blood T cell repertoires in COVID-19. The CDR3 totals 15 residues. After removal of 5 bases from V and 1 base from J, the junction contained 6 bases not matched to a gene. The V gene's germline CDR1 is MDHEN and CDR2 SYDVKM. Authors' methods: Estimation of nucleated cell counts was performed using reference gene primer amplification. TCRdb's copy holds only in-frame clones and misses some; the assay was immunoSEQ multiplex PCR. V, J and clone size derive from that table, while D and trimming were established from the DNA sequence. The data show about 76,000 clones, with roughly 81% seen just once and over 9.5% held by the top ten.

The sequence came from a man between 60 and 70 years old with COVID-19, enrolled during active disease. The sequenced sample consisted of peripheral blood. V is TRBV28 and J is TRBJ1-1; 8 bases align to TRBD1. Written as DNA, the CDR3 is TGTGCCAGCAGTCCCACCGACAGGGGGAACACTGAAGCTTTCTTT. As protein: CASSPTDRGNTEAFF.